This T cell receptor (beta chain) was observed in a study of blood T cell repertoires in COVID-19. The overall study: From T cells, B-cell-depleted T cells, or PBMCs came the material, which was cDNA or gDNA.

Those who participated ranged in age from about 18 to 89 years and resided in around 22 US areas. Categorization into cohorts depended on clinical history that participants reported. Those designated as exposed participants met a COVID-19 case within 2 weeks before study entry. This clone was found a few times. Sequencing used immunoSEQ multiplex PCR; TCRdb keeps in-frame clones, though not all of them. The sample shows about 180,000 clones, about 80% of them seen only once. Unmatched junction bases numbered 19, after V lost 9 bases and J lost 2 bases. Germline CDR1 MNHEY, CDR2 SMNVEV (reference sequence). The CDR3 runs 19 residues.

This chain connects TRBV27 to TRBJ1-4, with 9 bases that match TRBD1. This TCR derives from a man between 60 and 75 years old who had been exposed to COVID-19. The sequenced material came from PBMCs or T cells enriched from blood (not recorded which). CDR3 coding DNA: TGTGCCAGTTCATTCCACCAGGGACAGGGCTTCTCTACTAATGAAAAACTGTTTTTT. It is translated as CASSFHQGQGFSTNEKLFF.